Presented here are 20 T cell receptor beta chains from one specimen sequenced in a study of shared clonotypes between healthy human individuals. Here immunoSEQ multiplex PCR was the method, and the copy in TCRdb shows in-frame clones only, minus some. The sample includes approximately 940,000 clones, roughly 72% seen only once; the top ten take roughly 1.5%. Sequenced sample: memory CD4+ T cells sorted from blood. The subset denotes: CD45RA-negative fraction. The source of these receptors is a young man in good health.

The chain carries TRBV10-1 and TRBJ1-5; 7 nucleotides agree with TRBD1. CDR1 WNHNN and CDR2 SYGVQD come from the germline V gene (reference sequence). Trimming cost V 8 bases and J 3 bases; bases outside gene matches: 4. The CDR3 covers 13 residues. CDR3 sequence reads: CASPGTDNQPQHF. In DNA form, the CDR3 reads TGCGCCAGCCCAGGGACAGACAATCAGCCCCAGCATTTT.

The chain uses TRBV7-2 and TRBJ1-6; D is possibly TRBD1 (5 bases). Trimming took 6 bases from V and 11 from J, leaving 17 bases between them. The CDR3 is made up of 14 amino acids. Per the germline V gene, CDR1 is SGHTA and CDR2 is FQGNSA. The CDR3 DNA sequence: TGTGCCAGCAGATCCACGGGGGGTAAGCCACCCCTCCACTTT. It yields the protein CASRSTGGKPPLHF.

CDR3 bases: TGCGCCAGCAGTGAAAATGTAGCGGGGTCCTACGAGCAGTACTTC. Amino acid sequence: CASSENVAGSYEQYF. The chain employs TRBV10-2 and TRBJ2-7; 8 nucleotides match TRBD2. CDR1 is WSHSY and CDR2 is SAAADI in the germline V gene. With V trimmed by 3 bases and J by 1 base, 5 bases remained unmatched. The CDR3 is 15 residues long.

This rearrangement joins TRBV5-3 to TRBJ2-5; 9 bases are a match to TRBD2. TRBV5-3 is noted as an ORF with a role that remains uncertain. This CDR3 has 17 amino acids. The V and J ends lost 0 bases and 4 bases, in that order; junction bases with no gene match: 10. CDR3 DNA sequence: TGTGCCAGAAGCTTGGGTACGGCGGGAGGGCCACGAGAGACCCAGTACTTC. Its translation: CARSLGTAGGPRETQYF.

The chain couples TRBV7-9 to TRBJ2-7; 15 bases agree with TRBD2. Looked up from germline, CDR1 is SEHNR and CDR2 is FQNEAQ (reference sequence). The CDR3 contains 17 residues. J lost 4 bases, V lost 2 bases, and 6 bases had no gene match. As DNA, the CDR3 is TGTGCCAGCAGCTTACCATGGACTAGCGGGAGGGCGTACGAGCAGTACTTC. Protein product: CASSLPWTSGRAYEQYF.

About this clone: The sample has other DNA sequences that encode this CDR3 too. V usage is TRBV27 and J usage is TRBJ1-4; 8 bases match TRBD1. The CDR3 covers 14 residues. The germline CDR1 and CDR2 sequences are MNHEY and SMNVEV (reference sequence). V lost 2 bases and J lost 8; bases outside the gene matches: 4. CDR3 sequence (DNA): TGTGCCAGCAGTTTACAGGGGGCGGGAGAAAAACTGTTTTTT. Its translation: CASSLQGAGEKLFF. The full variable domain, its missing parts supplied by reference TRBV27 and TRBJ1-4, is EAQVTQNPRYLITVTGKKLTVTCSQNMNHEYMSWYRQDPGLGLRQIYYSMNVEVTDKGDVPEGYKVSRKEKRNFPLILESPSPNQTSLYFCASSLQGAGEKLFFGSGTQLSVL.

V and J are TRBV6-6 and TRBJ1-6; weak D call: TRBD1 (6 bases). With 7 bases removed from V and 7 bases from J, the gap between germline ends came to 17 bases. CDR3 size: 15 residues. Germline assignment: CDR1 MNHNY and CDR2 SVGAGI (reference sequence). The CDR3, as DNA: TGTGCCAGCACCCCACGGGGGGGCCCCAATTCACCCCTCCACTTT. Translating it yields CASTPRGGPNSPLHF.

The chain employs TRBV6-1 and TRBJ1-5; no definite D call. The V end lost 6 bases, the J end lost 7 bases, and 16 bases lay between the germline ends. This CDR3 spans 14 amino acids. Germline V gives CDR1 MNHNS, CDR2 SASEGT. CDR3: CASREGIGFQPQHF. The CDR3 coding sequence is TGTGCCAGCAGGGAGGGTATCGGGTTCCAGCCCCAGCATTTT.

J is TRBJ1-2 and V is TRBV7-2, with D uncertain. In germline, CDR1 is SGHTA, CDR2 FQGNSA. Trimming shortened V by 1 base and J by 4 bases, and 16 bases separated the two germline ends. The CDR3 contains 16 residues. The CDR3 coding sequence is TGTGCCAGCAGCTTAGGACGTAACCAGAGGGTCTATGGCTACACCTTC. Translation: CASSLGRNQRVYGYTF.

This chain joins TRBV4-1 and TRBJ1-3; D is ambiguous. CDR3 length: 18 residues. Germline V gene lookup returns CDR1 MGHRA and CDR2 YSYEKL. The V end was cut by 0 bases, the J end by 0 bases, with 15 bases between. The CDR3 reads CASSQETAGSVSGNTIYF. CDR3 coding DNA: TGCGCCAGCAGCCAAGAAACGGCAGGCTCAGTCTCTGGAAACACCATATATTTT.

This clone was observed a handful of times. This chain uses TRBV5-4 with TRBJ2-2, with D perhaps matching TRBD1 (5 bases). Trimming took off 2 bases at V and 1 base at J, with 9 bases between the two ends. This CDR3 region has 15 residues. CDR1 and CDR2 (germline): SGHNT, YYREEE (reference sequence). The CDR3 reads CASSLSQGNTGELFF. DNA of the CDR3: TGTGCCAGCAGCTTAAGTCAGGGGAACACCGGGGAGCTGTTTTTT. Complete variable domain (other parts from reference TRBV5-4 and TRBJ2-2): ETGVTQSPTHLIKTRGQQVTLRCSSQSGHNTVSWYQQALGQGPQFIFQYYREEENGRGNFPPRFSGLQFPNYSSELNVNALELDDSALYLCASSLSQGNTGELFFGEGSRLTVL.

Of note for this clone: This sample also contains other DNA sequences that code for the same CDR3. The gene calls are TRBV18 and TRBJ2-6; D gene unclear. This CDR3 comprises 14 residues. Germline V gene lookup returns CDR1 KGHSH and CDR2 LQKENI. The ends were cut back, 6 bases at V and 0 bases at J, with 6 bases in the middle. The CDR3 region has the DNA TGTGCCAGCTCTCTAAGCTCTGGGGCCAACGTCCTGACTTTC. It is translated as CASSLSSGANVLTF.

The chain carries TRBV11-2 and TRBJ2-7; possible D gene TRBD1, 6 bases. Between the trimmed V and J ends, which lost 5 bases and 7 bases, there was a span of 15 bases. Germline V gives CDR1 SGHAT, CDR2 FQNNGV. The CDR3 extends over 13 amino acids. The CDR3 reads CASSANRVKEQYF. The CDR3 DNA sequence: TGTGCCAGCAGCGCCAACAGGGTTAAGGAGCAGTACTTC.

This clone was seen once. The CDR3 sequence: CASSLRRSGVGTDTQYF. CDR3 in DNA: TGTGCCAGCAGCTTGAGACGGAGCGGGGTAGGCACAGATACGCAGTATTTT. V is TRBV5-4 and J is TRBJ2-3; 7 nucleotides line up with TRBD2. V lost 1 base to trimming and J lost 1 base; unmatched junction nucleotides: 9. The CDR3 has 17 residues. Germline V gives CDR1 SGHNT, CDR2 YYREEE (reference sequence).

The V and J genes are TRBV11-2 and TRBJ2-7; 7 nucleotides align to TRBD1. CDR3 length equals 16 residues. The V gene end was trimmed by 5 bases and the J gene end by 5 bases; junction bases not matched to a gene: 15. Germline assignment: CDR1 SGHAT and CDR2 FQNNGV. CDR3 nucleotides: TGTGCCAGCAGCCTAGGTCGACAGGGAATCGTGCACGAGCAGTACTTC. This sequence encodes CASSLGRQGIVHEQYF.

The chain links TRBV10-3 to TRBJ2-7, with TRBD1 as a possible D gene (5 bases). The V gene's germline CDR1 is ENHRY and CDR2 SYGVKD. CDR3 length equals 15 residues. The V end was cut by 0 bases, the J end by 3 bases, with 12 bases between. CDR3 sequence reads: CAISESGAAFYEQYF. For the CDR3, the DNA is TGTGCCATCAGTGAGTCAGGGGCCGCTTTCTACGAGCAGTACTTC.

The CDR3 DNA sequence: TGTGCCAGCAGCCCTGGGGGACAGGGGTCGTTTGGCTACACCTTC. The encoded protein is CASSPGGQGSFGYTF. This chain uses TRBV7-9 with TRBJ1-2; 10 bases are shared with TRBD1. Germline loops: CDR1 SEHNR, CDR2 FQNEAQ (reference sequence). V shed 5 bases and J 7 bases; nucleotides not matched to a gene: 10. The CDR3 runs to 15 residues.

J is TRBJ2-3 and V is TRBV5-4; 9 bases align to TRBD2. The junction had 10 bases not matched to a gene; V was cut back by 4 bases and J by 1 base. The V gene's germline CDR1 is SGHNT and CDR2 YYREEE (reference sequence). The CDR3 extends over 17 amino acids. In nucleotides, the CDR3 is TGTGCCAGCAGCCCCAAAAGCGGGGGGCGCGGCACAGATACGCAGTATTTT. Translation: CASSPKSGGRGTDTQYF.

The V and J genes are TRBV28 and TRBJ2-3; no clear D. The germline V gene encodes CDR1 MDHEN and CDR2 SYDVKM. V lost 4 bases to trimming and J lost 6 bases, with 11 bases between them. This CDR3 comprises 13 residues. Here the CDR3 DNA reads TGTGCCAGCAGTTCACAAAAACCCGATACGCAGTATTTT. Encoded protein: CASSSQKPDTQYF.

V usage is TRBV2 and J usage is TRBJ2-6, with 9 bases lining up with TRBD2. Losses at the gene ends were 7 bases for V and 0 bases for J; bases not matched to a gene: 22. This CDR3 is 22 amino acids long. Germline V gene lookup returns CDR1 SNHLY and CDR2 FYNNEI. The DNA of the CDR3 is TGTGCCAGCAATTTGAAAGGCGGGGGGGCCTCCCCCTCCAGCTCTGGGGCCAACGTCCTGACTTTC. Amino acids: CASNLKGGGASPSSSGANVLTF.